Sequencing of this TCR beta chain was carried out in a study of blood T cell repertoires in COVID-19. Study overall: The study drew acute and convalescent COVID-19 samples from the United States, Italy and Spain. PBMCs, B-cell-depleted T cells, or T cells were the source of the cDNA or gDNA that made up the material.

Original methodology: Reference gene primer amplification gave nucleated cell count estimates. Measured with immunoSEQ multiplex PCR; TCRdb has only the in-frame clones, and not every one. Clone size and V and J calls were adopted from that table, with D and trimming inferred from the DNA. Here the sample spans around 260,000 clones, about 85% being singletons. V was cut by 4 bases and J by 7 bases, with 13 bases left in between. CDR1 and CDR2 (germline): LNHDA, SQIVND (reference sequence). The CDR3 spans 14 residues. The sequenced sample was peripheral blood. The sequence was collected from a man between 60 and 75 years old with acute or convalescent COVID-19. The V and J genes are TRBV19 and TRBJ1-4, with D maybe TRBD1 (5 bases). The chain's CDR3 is CASSKGEAGEKLFF. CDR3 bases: TGTGCCAGTAGTAAAGGGGAGGCGGGTGAAAAACTGTTTTTT.